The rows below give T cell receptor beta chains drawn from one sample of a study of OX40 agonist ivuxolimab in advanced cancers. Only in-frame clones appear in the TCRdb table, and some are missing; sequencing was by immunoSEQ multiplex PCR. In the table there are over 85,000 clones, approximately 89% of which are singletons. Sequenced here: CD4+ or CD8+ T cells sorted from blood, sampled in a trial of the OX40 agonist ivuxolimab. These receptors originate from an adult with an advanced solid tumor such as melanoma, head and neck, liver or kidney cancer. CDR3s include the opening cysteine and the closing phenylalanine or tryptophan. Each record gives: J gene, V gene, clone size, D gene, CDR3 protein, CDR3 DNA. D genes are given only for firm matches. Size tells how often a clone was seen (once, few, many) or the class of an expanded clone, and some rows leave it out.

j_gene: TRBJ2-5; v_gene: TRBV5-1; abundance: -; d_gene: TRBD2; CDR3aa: CASSLGTSGKETQYF; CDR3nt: TGCGCCAGCAGCTTAGGGACTAGCGGGAAAGAGACCCAGTACTTC
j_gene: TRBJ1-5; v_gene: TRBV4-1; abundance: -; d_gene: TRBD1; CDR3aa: CASSPGTVNQPQHF; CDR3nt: TGCGCCAGCAGCCCGGGGACAGTCAATCAGCCCCAGCATTTT
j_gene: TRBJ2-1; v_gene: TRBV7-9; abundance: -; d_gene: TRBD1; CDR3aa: CASSGGQASEQFF; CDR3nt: TGTGCCAGCAGCGGGGGACAGGCCAGTGAGCAGTTCTTC
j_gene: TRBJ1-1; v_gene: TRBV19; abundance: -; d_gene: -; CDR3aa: CASIPRQGGNTEAFF; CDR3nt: TGTGCCAGTATCCCCCGGCAGGGAGGTAACACTGAAGCTTTCTTT
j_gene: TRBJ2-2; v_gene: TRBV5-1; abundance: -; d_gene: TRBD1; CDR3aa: CASSPRASGQRGELFF; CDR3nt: TGCGCCAGCAGCCCCAGAGCGTCGGGACAGCGCGGGGAGCTGTTTTTT
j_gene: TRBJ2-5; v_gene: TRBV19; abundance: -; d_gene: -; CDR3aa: CASSMLRGAETQYF; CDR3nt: TGTGCCAGTAGTATGTTACGGGGTGCGGAGACCCAGTACTTC
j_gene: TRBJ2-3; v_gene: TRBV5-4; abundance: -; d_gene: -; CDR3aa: CAWSAGIGDTQYF; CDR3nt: TGTGCCTGGTCAGCAGGGATCGGCGATACGCAGTATTTT
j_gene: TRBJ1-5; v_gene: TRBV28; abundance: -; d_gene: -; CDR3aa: CASQVGALGNQPQHF; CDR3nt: TGTGCCAGCCAGGTAGGAGCCTTAGGCAATCAGCCCCAGCATTTT
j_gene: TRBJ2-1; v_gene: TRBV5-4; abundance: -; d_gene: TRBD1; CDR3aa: CASSGGQASNEQFF; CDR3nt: TGTGCCAGCAGCGGGGGACAGGCGTCCAATGAGCAGTTCTTC
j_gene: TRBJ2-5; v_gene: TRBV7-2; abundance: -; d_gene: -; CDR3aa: CASSLAGSQGTQYF; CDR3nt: TGTGCCAGCAGCTTAGCGGGGTCCCAGGGGACCCAGTACTTC
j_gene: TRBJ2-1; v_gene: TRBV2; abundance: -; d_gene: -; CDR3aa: CASSRPGQFF; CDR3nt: TGTGCCAGCAGTCGCCCTGGGCAGTTCTTC
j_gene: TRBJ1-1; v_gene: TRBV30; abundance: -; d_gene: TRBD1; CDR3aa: CAQQGQDTEAFF; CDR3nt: TGTGCCCAACAGGGGCAGGACACTGAAGCTTTCTTT
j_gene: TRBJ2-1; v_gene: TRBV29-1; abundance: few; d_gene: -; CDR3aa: CSVLPRQLKYNEQFF; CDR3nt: TGCAGCGTACTACCCCGACAGCTTAAGTACAATGAGCAGTTCTTC
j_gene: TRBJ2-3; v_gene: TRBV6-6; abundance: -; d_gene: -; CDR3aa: CASSSRDTSDTQYF; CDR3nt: TGTGCCAGCAGCTCCCGGGATACCTCAGATACGCAGTATTTT
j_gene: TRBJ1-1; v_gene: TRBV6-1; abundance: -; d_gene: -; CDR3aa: CATRSGGAEAFF; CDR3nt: TGTGCCACCAGGTCGGGGGGGGCTGAAGCTTTCTTT
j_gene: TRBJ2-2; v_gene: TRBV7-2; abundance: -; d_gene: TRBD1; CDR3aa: CASSLLEGAGTGELFF; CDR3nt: TGTGCCAGCAGCTTACTCGAGGGGGCCGGCACCGGGGAGCTGTTTTTT
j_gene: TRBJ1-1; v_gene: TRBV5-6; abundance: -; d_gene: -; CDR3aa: CASSFTNTEAFF; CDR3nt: TGTGCCAGCAGCTTCACCAACACTGAAGCTTTCTTT
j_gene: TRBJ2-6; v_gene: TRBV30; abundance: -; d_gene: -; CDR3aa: CACLGVGLYSGANVLTF; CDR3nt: TGTGCCTGCCTCGGGGTAGGCCTTTACTCTGGGGCCAACGTCCTGACTTTC
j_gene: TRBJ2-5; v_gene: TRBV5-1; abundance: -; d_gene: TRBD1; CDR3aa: CASSLATGKVTQYF; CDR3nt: TGCGCCAGCAGCTTGGCGACAGGGAAGGTGACCCAGTACTTC